This T cell receptor beta chain was obtained from a study of graft-versus-host responses after intestinal transplantation. Study in general: Every one of the recipients received anti-thymocyte globulin induction and afterwards took tacrolimus and steroids for around 3 years.

The method was immunoSEQ multiplex PCR; TCRdb's version includes in-frame clones alone and lacks a portion of them. The sample consists of around 99,000 clones, under 95% of them appearing once. This clone came up once. The antigen is not known. Per the germline V gene, CDR1 is MNHEY and CDR2 is SMNVEV (reference sequence). Trimming stripped 6 bases from V and 7 bases from J, with 10 bases between. The CDR3 sequence is 13 residues long. This sample comprised unstimulated CD8+ T cells sorted from spleen or lymph node cells, obtained before intestinal transplant. The chain carries TRBV27 and TRBJ1-6; D is unclear. The TCR was taken from a human donor who received an intestinal transplant. The CDR3 DNA follows: TGTGCCAGCAGGGAGGTTGGGAATTCACCCCTCCACTTT. Its translation: CASREVGNSPLHF.